The present entry profiles one T cell receptor (beta chain) with its context. CDR3 length equals 13 residues. Germline CDR1 MNHEY, CDR2 SVGAGI. V lost 6 bases and J 1 base, leaving 9 bases between the germline ends. Generated by immunoSEQ multiplex PCR, the TCRdb table keeps only in-frame clones and is missing some. The top ten hold around 7.9% of the sample, which has approximately 490,000 clones, more than 85% seen once. The record originates from a study of blood T cell repertoires in COVID-19. The study drew participants aged about 18 to 89 years from some 25 US areas. This TCR was recovered from a woman in her sixties or seventies who had recovered from COVID-19. This rearrangement joins TRBV6-5 to TRBJ1-1; a weak D match, TRBD1 (5 bases). Sample: PBMCs or T cells enriched from blood (not recorded which). Here the CDR3 reads CASRAGQNTEAFF. CDR3 bases: TGTGCCAGCAGGGCCGGACAGAACACTGAAGCTTTCTTT.